This T cell receptor (beta chain) comes out of a study of blood T cell repertoires in COVID-19. About the research overall: T cells, B-cell-depleted T cells, or PBMCs provided the cDNA or gDNA that served as material.

Germline trimming cut 11 bases from V and 5 bases from J; bases unmatched to any gene: 18. Germline CDR1 reads SNHLY; CDR2 reads FYNNEI. The CDR3 consists of 17 residues. Methods used by the authors: Estimation of nucleated cell counts relied on the amplification of reference gene primers. TCRdb's table, derived via immunoSEQ multiplex PCR, lists solely in-frame clones and lacks some. The DNA was the basis for D and trimming; V, J and clone size are from that table. The sample includes 2,000 to 3,000 clones, approximately 90% of them seen just once. The source material was peripheral blood. This receptor was taken from a man in his 70s with active COVID-19. The chain links TRBV2 to TRBJ2-1; 10 bases are a match to TRBD1. The CDR3 reads CAGQRDRGVIVHNEQFF. CDR3 sequence (DNA): TGTGCCGGGCAACGGGACAGGGGCGTTATCGTCCACAATGAGCAGTTCTTC. Variable domain in full (rest from reference TRBV2 and TRBJ2-1): EPEVTQTPSHQVTQMGQEVILRCVPISNHLYFYWYRQILGQKVEFLVSFYNNEISEKSEIFDDQFSVERPDGSNFTLKIRSTKLEDSAMYFCAGQRDRGVIVHNEQFFGPGTRLTVL.